These 23 T cell receptor beta chains came from one sample sequenced in a study of neoadjuvant anti-PD-1 for oral cavity cancer. Clones were read by immunoSEQ multiplex PCR, and TCRdb kept only the in-frame ones, dropping some. The table records about 37,000 clones, around 40% of them present only once. Time point noted: after neoadjuvant nivolumab, at surgical resection. This specimen was tumor tissue, taken after nivolumab (anti-PD-1) treatment. These receptors were obtained from a person aged 40-85 years with oral cavity squamous cell carcinoma.

This chain connects TRBV5-8 to TRBJ2-1, with 10 bases fitting TRBD2. Trimming took 4 bases from V and 4 from J; bases not matched to a gene: 5. CDR3 length equals 15 residues. Germline CDR1 and CDR2: SGHTS and YDEGEE. This CDR3 is CASSPGTSVYNEQFF. In nucleotides, the CDR3 is TGTGCCAGCAGCCCCGGGACTAGCGTTTACAATGAGCAGTTCTTC. Full variable domain (missing parts from reference TRBV5-8 and TRBJ2-1): EAGVTQSPTHLIKTRGQQATLRCSPISGHTSVYWYQQALGLGLQFLLWYDEGEERNRGNFPPRFSGRQFPNYSSELNVNALELEDSALYLCASSPGTSVYNEQFFGPGTRLTVL.

This chain uses TRBV28 with TRBJ2-3; 8 nucleotides agree with TRBD1. V dropped 7 bases and J dropped 6; count of bases not matched to a gene: 9. The germline CDR1 and CDR2 sequences are MDHEN and SYDVKM. This CDR3 is 14 amino acids long. The CDR3 sequence is CASTPGQGRDTQYF. In nucleotides, the CDR3 is TGTGCCAGCACGCCCGGACAGGGTCGGGATACGCAGTATTTT.

This clone was seen a handful of times. The chain combines TRBV19 with TRBJ2-7; D uncertain. CDR1 and CDR2 (germline): LNHDA, SQIVND (reference sequence). CDR3 size: 13 residues. Trimming stripped 3 bases from V and 1 base from J, with 7 bases between. CDR3 DNA: TGTGCCAGTAGTATTACCAGTTCCTACGAGCAGTACTTC. This codes for CASSITSSYEQYF.

The gene calls are TRBV2 and TRBJ1-6; the D is unclear. CDR1 is SNHLY and CDR2 is FYNNEI in the germline V gene. The CDR3 extends over 15 amino acids. V lost 4 bases to trimming and J lost 8 bases, with 15 bases between them. DNA of the CDR3: TGTGCCAGCAGTGGGGATAGCCAGGCTTATTCACCCCTCCACTTT. Translating gives CASSGDSQAYSPLHF.

This clone was seen ten or more times. The V and J genes are TRBV7-6 and TRBJ2-1; D call uncertain. The germline CDR1 and CDR2 sequences are SGHVS and FNYEAQ. This CDR3 is built from 14 residues. Trimming removed 2 bases at V and 6 bases at J, with 11 bases between. CDR3 amino acids: CASSLSFSSNEQFF. CDR3 DNA: TGTGCCAGCAGCTTAAGCTTTAGTAGCAATGAGCAGTTCTTC.

J is TRBJ2-6 and V is TRBV11-2, with 9 nucleotides matching TRBD1. Germline V CDR1 and CDR2: SGHAT, FQNNGV. V lost 4 bases and J lost 3; bases outside the gene matches: 10. The CDR3 spans 18 residues. CDR3 DNA sequence: TGTGCCAGCAGCTCCCGGGACAGGGCCCCGGGTGGGGCCAACGTCCTGACTTTC. Its translation is CASSSRDRAPGGANVLTF.

This clone was seen a few times. The chain has TRBV13 and TRBJ2-1; 13 nucleotides line up with TRBD2. CDR3 size: 15 residues. V shed 5 bases and J 8 bases; nucleotides not matched to a gene: 6. Germline V lookup: CDR1 PRHDT, CDR2 FYEKMQ (reference sequence). CDR3 sequence: CASSIRTSGSDEQFF. The CDR3, as DNA: TGTGCCAGCAGCATCAGGACTAGCGGGAGCGATGAGCAGTTCTTC.

The chain joins TRBV6-4 to TRBJ2-7; D call uncertain. The V gene's germline CDR1 is MRHNA and CDR2 SNTAGT. The CDR3 covers 13 residues. Trimming removed 3 bases from V and 3 bases from J, with 9 bases in between. CDR3 residues: CASSEVDNYEQYF. As DNA, the CDR3 is TGTGCCAGCAGTGAAGTAGACAACTACGAGCAGTACTTC.

This clone was detected ten times or more. The chain links TRBV7-3 to TRBJ2-1; tentatively, D is TRBD1 or TRBD2 (5 bases each). V gave up 2 bases and J gave up 0 bases, with 8 bases separating them. The CDR3 has 15 residues. CDR1 and CDR2 from the germline V gene are SGHTA and FQGTGA. This chain's CDR3 is CASSLEGSSYNEQFF. The CDR3 DNA reads TGTGCCAGCAGCTTAGAGGGGAGCTCCTACAATGAGCAGTTCTTC. The whole variable domain, filled in from reference TRBV7-3 and TRBJ2-1, reads GAGVSQTPSNKVTEKGKYVELRCDPISGHTALYWYRQSLGQGPEFLIYFQGTGAADDSGLPNDRFFAVRPEGSVSTLKIQRTERGDSAVYLCASSLEGSSYNEQFFGPGTRLTVL.

This sequence joins TRBV7-8 and TRBJ2-7; a weak D match, TRBD1 (7 bases). CDR1 SGHVS and CDR2 FQNEAQ come from the germline V gene. The CDR3 has 14 amino acids. Trimming cost V 3 bases and J 1 base, with 10 bases left between them. CDR3: CASSFSGGSYEQYF. CDR3 coding DNA: TGTGCCAGCAGCTTTTCAGGGGGGTCCTACGAGCAGTACTTC.

The chain has TRBV7-9 and TRBJ2-5; D is perhaps TRBD2 (6 bases). The CDR3 extends over 13 amino acids. V lost 5 bases to trimming and J lost 3 bases, with 10 bases between them. Germline V CDR1 and CDR2: SEHNR, FQNEAQ (reference sequence). The CDR3: CASSEGLKETQYF. The DNA of the CDR3 is TGTGCCAGCAGCGAGGGACTCAAAGAGACCCAGTACTTC.

In its sample, this clone was seen once. The chain carries TRBV5-1 and TRBJ1-2; D is unclear. This CDR3 is 13 amino acids long. The V end lost 2 bases, the J end lost 3 bases, and 8 bases lay between the germline ends. The V gene's germline CDR1 is SGHRS and CDR2 YFSETQ. CDR3 sequence reads: CASSFPQHYGYTF. For the CDR3, the DNA is TGCGCCAGCAGCTTCCCACAGCACTATGGCTACACCTTC.

This clone showed up just a few times. J is TRBJ2-2 and V is TRBV6-1; 7 nucleotides line up with TRBD2. Germline V lookup: CDR1 MNHNS, CDR2 SASEGT. The CDR3 loop spans 15 amino acids. With V trimmed by 9 bases and J by 6 bases, 13 bases remained unmatched. As DNA, the CDR3 is TGTGCCAGGGGGGGGGAGCGGGTATCGTCCGGGGAGCTGTTTTTT. It translates to CARGGERVSSGELFF.

The chain links TRBV4-1 to TRBJ1-5; the D is unclear. The CDR3 sequence is 13 residues long. Germline lookup yields CDR1 MGHRA and CDR2 YSYEKL. Trimming took off 4 bases at V and 2 bases at J, with 6 bases between the two ends. Written as DNA, the CDR3 is TGCGCCAGCAGCCCACTCCGCAATCAGCCCCAGCATTTT. It translates to CASSPLRNQPQHF.

The chain recombines TRBV2 with TRBJ1-1; TRBD1 might be the D (5 bases). The V and J ends lost 10 bases and 5 bases respectively, with 20 bases between them. Germline CDR1 SNHLY, CDR2 FYNNEI. The CDR3 spans 14 residues. In nucleotides, the CDR3 is TGTGCCACCCGAGGGGAGGCAGGGAGGACTGAAGCTTTCTTT. Amino acid sequence: CATRGEAGRTEAFF.

By sample share, this clone is large (0.1 to 1%). The CDR3 DNA is TGTGCCAGCAAGTGCCGGGACGCAGCCTACGAGCAGTACTTC. Its protein product is CASKCRDAAYEQYF. The chain uses TRBV14 and TRBJ2-7, with D perhaps being TRBD1 or TRBD2 (5 bases each). V was cut by 7 bases and J by 2 bases, with 15 bases left in between. CDR1 SGHDN and CDR2 FVKESK come from the germline V gene. The CDR3 extends over 14 amino acids. Filled out from reference TRBV14 and TRBJ2-7, the complete variable domain reads EAGVTQFPSHSVIEKGQTVTLRCDPISGHDNLYWYRRVMGKEIKFLLHFVKESKQDESGMPNNRFLAERTGGTYSTLKVQPAELEDSGVYFCASKCRDAAYEQYFGPGTRLTVT.

This rearrangement joins TRBV27 to TRBJ2-7; weak D call: TRBD2 (6 bases). Trimming cost V 3 bases and J 3 bases, with 12 bases left between them. The CDR3 runs 14 residues. CDR1 MNHEY and CDR2 SMNVEV come from the germline V gene (reference sequence). The chain's CDR3 is CASSFGGSDYEQYF. As DNA, the CDR3 is TGTGCCAGCAGTTTTGGGGGGAGCGACTACGAGCAGTACTTC.

J is TRBJ2-7 and V is TRBV4-1; 11 positions agree with TRBD2. The CDR3 has 17 residues. The V and J ends lost 1 base and 3 bases, in that order; junction bases with no gene match: 8. CDR1 and CDR2 (germline): MGHRA, YSYEKL. The DNA of the CDR3 is TGCGCCAGCAGCCAAGTCAGAATAGGGACTAGCGGCTACGAGCAGTACTTC. Translating gives CASSQVRIGTSGYEQYF.

The rearrangement links TRBV5-1 to TRBJ2-3; 9 nucleotides match TRBD2. The germline gives CDR1 SGHRS, CDR2 YFSETQ. This CDR3 is 17 amino acids long. Trimming removed 7 bases from V and 2 bases from J; junction bases left unmatched: 14. DNA for the CDR3: TGCGCCAGCTCACGCTACCCTAGCGGGGCAGACACAGATACGCAGTATTTT. It yields the protein CASSRYPSGADTDTQYF.

The rearrangement joins TRBV5-1 to TRBJ2-1; 7 bases are a match to TRBD2. CDR1 SGHRS and CDR2 YFSETQ come from the germline V gene. The CDR3 covers 14 residues. Losses at the gene ends were 3 bases for V and 8 bases for J; bases not matched to a gene: 8. In nucleotides, the CDR3 is TGCGCCAGCAGCTCCCGACTAGCTTCGGATGAGCAGTTCTTC. Amino acids: CASSSRLASDEQFF.

V is TRBV30 and J is TRBJ2-1; D unresolved. The CDR3 consists of 10 residues. In germline, CDR1 is GTSNPN, CDR2 SVGIG (reference sequence). Trimming shortened V by 0 bases and J by 9 bases, and 3 bases separated the two germline ends. CDR3: CAWSVFEQFF. Written as DNA, the CDR3 is TGTGCCTGGAGTGTATTTGAGCAGTTCTTC.

This clone has just a few counts. The CDR3 loop reads CASSSQLLTGELFF. CDR3 DNA: TGTGCCAGCAGCTCCCAACTTCTCACCGGGGAGCTGTTTTTT. The V call is TRBV7-3, the J call TRBJ2-2; D remains unclear. Germline V gene sequence: CDR1 SGHTA, CDR2 FQGTGA. V was pared by 4 bases and J by 4 bases, with 10 bases between. CDR3 length: 14 amino acids.

This clone came up a few times. The gene calls are TRBV5-1 and TRBJ1-1; TRBD1 matches 7 bases. Germline V gives CDR1 SGHRS, CDR2 YFSETQ. The CDR3 runs 14 residues. Unmatched junction bases numbered 9, after V lost 2 bases and J lost 8 bases. The CDR3 nucleotides are TGCGCCAGCAGCTTCCAACAGGGGTCAGGAGAAGCTTTCTTT. It is translated as CASSFQQGSGEAFF.